This T cell receptor (beta chain) was documented in a study of blood T cell repertoires in COVID-19. Study processing details: The assay estimated nucleated cells by amplifying reference gene primers. Here immunoSEQ multiplex PCR was the method, and the copy in TCRdb shows in-frame clones only, minus some. D and trimming were read from the DNA, whereas the V and J calls and clone size are those reported in that table. The profile shows about 200,000 clones, approximately 80% of them singletons. The study recruited people aged about 18 to 90 years across under 25 US areas. Cohort placement rested on clinical history that participants reported themselves. The CDR3 covers 15 residues. The junction had 10 bases not matched to a gene; V was cut back by 6 bases and J by 3 bases. In germline, CDR1 is SGHTA, CDR2 FQGNSA.

The sample comprised PBMCs or T cells enriched from blood (not recorded which). The rearrangement links TRBV7-2 to TRBJ2-7; 8 positions match TRBD1. This TCR was sampled from a woman in her thirties or forties with acute COVID-19. Written as DNA, the CDR3 is TGTGCCAGCAGGCCCAGACAGGGGACCAACTACGAGCAGTACTTC. Protein: CASRPRQGTNYEQYF. The entire variable domain, with the rest obtained from reference TRBV7-2 and TRBJ2-7, is as follows: GAGVSQSPSNKVTEKGKDVELRCDPISGHTALYWYRQSLGQGLEFLIYFQGNSAPDKSGLPSDRFSAERTGGSVSTLTIQRTQQEDSAVYLCASRPRQGTNYEQYFGPGTRLTVT.